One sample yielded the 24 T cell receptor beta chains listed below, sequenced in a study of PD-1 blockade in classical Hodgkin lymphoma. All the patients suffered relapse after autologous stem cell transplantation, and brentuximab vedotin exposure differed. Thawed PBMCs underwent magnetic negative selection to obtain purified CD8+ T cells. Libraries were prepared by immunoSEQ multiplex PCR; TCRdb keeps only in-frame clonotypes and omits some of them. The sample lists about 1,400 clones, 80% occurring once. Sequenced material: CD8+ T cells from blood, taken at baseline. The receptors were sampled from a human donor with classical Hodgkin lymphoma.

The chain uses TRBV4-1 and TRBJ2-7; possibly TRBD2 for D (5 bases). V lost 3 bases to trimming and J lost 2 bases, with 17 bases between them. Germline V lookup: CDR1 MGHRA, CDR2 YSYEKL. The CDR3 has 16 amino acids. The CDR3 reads CASSHPLASLPYEQYF. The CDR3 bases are TGCGCCAGCAGCCATCCCCTAGCCTCACTCCCCTACGAGCAGTACTTC.

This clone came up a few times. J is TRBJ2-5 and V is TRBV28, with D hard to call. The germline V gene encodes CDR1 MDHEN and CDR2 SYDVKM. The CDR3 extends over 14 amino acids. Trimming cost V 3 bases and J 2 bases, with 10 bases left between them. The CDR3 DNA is TGTGCCAGCAGTTTTTTGTCAGATCAAGAGACCCAGTACTTC. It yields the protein CASSFLSDQETQYF.

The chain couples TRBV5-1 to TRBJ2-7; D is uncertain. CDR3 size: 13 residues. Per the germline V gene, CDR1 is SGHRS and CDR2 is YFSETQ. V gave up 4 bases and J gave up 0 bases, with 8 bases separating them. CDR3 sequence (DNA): TGCGCCAGCAGCCCACCTTACTCCTACGAGCAGTACTTC. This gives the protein CASSPPYSYEQYF.

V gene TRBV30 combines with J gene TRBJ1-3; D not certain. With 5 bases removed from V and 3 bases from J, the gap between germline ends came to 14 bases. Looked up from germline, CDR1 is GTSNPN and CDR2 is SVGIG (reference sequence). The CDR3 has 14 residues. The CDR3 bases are TGTGCCTGGGGCACATCGTTTGGTGGAAACACCATATATTTT. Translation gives CAWGTSFGGNTIYF.

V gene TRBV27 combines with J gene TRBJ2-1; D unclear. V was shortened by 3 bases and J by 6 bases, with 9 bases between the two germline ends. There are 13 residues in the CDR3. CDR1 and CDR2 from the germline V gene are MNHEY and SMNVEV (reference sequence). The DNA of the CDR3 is TGTGCCAGCAGTTTTGGGGTTGTCAATGAGCAGTTCTTC. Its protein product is CASSFGVVNEQFF.

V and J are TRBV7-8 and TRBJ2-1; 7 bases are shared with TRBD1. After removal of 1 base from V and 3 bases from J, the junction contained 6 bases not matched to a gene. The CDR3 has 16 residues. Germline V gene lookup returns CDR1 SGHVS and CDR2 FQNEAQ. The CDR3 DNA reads TGTGCCAGCAGCTTAGACGGACAGGCAATCTACAATGAGCAGTTCTTC. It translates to CASSLDGQAIYNEQFF. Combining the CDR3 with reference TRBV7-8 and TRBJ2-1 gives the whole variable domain GAGVSQSPRYKVAKRGQDVALRCDPISGHVSLFWYQQALGQGPEFLTYFQNEAQLDKSGLPSDRFFAERPEGSVSTLKIQRTQQEDSAVYLCASSLDGQAIYNEQFFGPGTRLTVL.

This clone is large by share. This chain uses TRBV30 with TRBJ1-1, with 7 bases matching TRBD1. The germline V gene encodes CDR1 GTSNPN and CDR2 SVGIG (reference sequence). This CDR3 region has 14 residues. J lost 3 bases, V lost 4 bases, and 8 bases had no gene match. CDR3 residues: CAWNRGSVDTEAFF. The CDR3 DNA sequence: TGTGCCTGGAACAGGGGCTCGGTCGACACTGAAGCTTTCTTT.

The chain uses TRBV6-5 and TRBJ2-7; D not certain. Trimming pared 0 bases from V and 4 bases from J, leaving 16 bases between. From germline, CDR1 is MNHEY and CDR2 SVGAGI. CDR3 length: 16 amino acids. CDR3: CASSYSNGHRLYEQYF. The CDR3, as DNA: TGTGCCAGCAGTTACTCGAATGGCCACAGACTTTACGAGCAGTACTTC.

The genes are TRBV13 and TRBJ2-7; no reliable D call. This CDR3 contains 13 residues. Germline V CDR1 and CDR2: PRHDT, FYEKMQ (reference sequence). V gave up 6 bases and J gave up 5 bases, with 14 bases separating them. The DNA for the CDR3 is TGTGCCAGCAGATTGGGTTGGACCCACGAGCAGTACTTC. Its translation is CASRLGWTHEQYF.

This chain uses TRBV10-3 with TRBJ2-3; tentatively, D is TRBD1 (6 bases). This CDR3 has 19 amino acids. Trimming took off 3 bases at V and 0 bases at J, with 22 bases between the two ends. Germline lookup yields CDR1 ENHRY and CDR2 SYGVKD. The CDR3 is CAISEATGGVHFSTDTQYF. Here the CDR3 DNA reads TGTGCCATCAGTGAAGCGACAGGAGGAGTCCATTTTAGCACAGATACGCAGTATTTT.

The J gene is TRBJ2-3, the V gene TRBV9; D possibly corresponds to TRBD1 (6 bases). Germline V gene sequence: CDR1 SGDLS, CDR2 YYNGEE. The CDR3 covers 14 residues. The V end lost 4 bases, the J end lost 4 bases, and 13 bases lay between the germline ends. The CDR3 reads CASSPGRGADTQYF. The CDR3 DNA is TGTGCCAGCAGCCCGGGCAGGGGAGCAGATACGCAGTATTTT.

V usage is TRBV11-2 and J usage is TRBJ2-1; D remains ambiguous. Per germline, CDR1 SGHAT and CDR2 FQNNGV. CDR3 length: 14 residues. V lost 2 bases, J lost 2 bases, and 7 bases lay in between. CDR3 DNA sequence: TGTGCCAGCAGCTTAACGGGCCCCTACAATGAGCAGTTCTTC. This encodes CASSLTGPYNEQFF. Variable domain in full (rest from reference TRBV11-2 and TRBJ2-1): EAGVAQSPRYKIIEKRQSVAFWCNPISGHATLYWYQQILGQGPKLLIQFQNNGVVDDSQLPKDRFSAERLKGVDSTLKIQPAKLEDSAVYLCASSLTGPYNEQFFGPGTRLTVL.

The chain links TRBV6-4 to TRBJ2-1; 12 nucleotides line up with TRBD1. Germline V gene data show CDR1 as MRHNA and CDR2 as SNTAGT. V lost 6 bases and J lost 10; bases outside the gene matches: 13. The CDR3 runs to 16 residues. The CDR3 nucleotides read TGTGCCAGCAGAACAGAGGCGGGACAGGGGGCTAACGAGCAGTTCTTC. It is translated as CASRTEAGQGANEQFF.

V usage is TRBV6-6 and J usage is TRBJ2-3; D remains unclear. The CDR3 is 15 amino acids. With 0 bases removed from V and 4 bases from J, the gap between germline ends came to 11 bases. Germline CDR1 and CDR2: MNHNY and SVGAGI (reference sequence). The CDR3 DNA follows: TGTGCCAGCAGTTACTCGGGCGGAAACTCAGATACGCAGTATTTT. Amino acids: CASSYSGGNSDTQYF.

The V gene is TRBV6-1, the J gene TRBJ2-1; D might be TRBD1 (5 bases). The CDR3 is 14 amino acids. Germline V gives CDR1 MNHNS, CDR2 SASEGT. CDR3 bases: TGTGCTGTGGACCAAGACAGCTCCTACAATGAGCAGTTCTTC. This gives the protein CAVDQDSSYNEQFF.

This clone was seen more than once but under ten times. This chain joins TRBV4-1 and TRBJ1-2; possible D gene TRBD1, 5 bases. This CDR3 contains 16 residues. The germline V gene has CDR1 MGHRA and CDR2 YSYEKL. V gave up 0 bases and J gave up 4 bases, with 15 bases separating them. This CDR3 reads CASSQDLGRVGYGYTF. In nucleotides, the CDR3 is TGCGCCAGCAGCCAAGATCTCGGCAGGGTGGGCTATGGCTACACCTTC.

CDR3 loop: CASTLTRSEAFF. In DNA form, the CDR3 reads TGTGCCAGCACCCTAACACGCAGTGAAGCTTTCTTT. The V call is TRBV11-2, the J call TRBJ1-1; D not certain. This CDR3 has 12 residues. From germline, CDR1 is SGHAT and CDR2 FQNNGV. Trimming cost V 7 bases and J 7 bases, with 13 bases left between them.

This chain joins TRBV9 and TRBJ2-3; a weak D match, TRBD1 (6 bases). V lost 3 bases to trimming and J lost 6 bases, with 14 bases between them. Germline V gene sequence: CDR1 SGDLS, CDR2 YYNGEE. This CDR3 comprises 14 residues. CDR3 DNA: TGTGCCAGCAGCGAACAGGGCCCCACCGATACGCAGTATTTT. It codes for CASSEQGPTDTQYF.

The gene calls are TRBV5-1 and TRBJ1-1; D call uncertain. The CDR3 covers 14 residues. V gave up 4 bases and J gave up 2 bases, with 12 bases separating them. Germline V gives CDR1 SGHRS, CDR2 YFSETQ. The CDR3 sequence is CASSTDWDNTEAFF. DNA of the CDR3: TGCGCCAGCAGCACGGACTGGGATAACACTGAAGCTTTCTTT.

CDR3 DNA sequence: TGTGCCATCAGTGAGAAAGACTTCTACGAGCAGTACTTC. This codes for CAISEKDFYEQYF. The rearrangement uses TRBV10-3 and TRBJ2-7; D is ambiguous. V was cut by 2 bases and J by 3 bases, with 8 bases left in between. The CDR3 sequence is 13 residues long. CDR1 and CDR2 (germline): ENHRY, SYGVKD.

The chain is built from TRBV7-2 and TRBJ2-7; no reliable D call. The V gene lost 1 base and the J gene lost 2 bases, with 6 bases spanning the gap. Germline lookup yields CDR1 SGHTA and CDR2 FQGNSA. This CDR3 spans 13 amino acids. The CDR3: CASSLVNPYEQYF. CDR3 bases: TGTGCCAGCAGCTTAGTGAACCCCTACGAGCAGTACTTC.

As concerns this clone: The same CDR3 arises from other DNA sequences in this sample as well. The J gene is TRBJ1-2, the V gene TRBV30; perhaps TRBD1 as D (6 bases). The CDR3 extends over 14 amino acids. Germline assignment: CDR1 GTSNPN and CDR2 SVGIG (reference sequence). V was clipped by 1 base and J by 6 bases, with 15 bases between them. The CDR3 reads CAWSAGYGGHGYTF. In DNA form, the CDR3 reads TGTGCCTGGAGTGCGGGCTACGGGGGCCATGGCTACACCTTC. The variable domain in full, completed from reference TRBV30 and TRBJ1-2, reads SQTIHQWPATLVQPVGSPLSLECTVEGTSNPNLYWYRQAAGRGLQLLFYSVGIGQISSEVPQNLSASRPQDRQFILSSKKLLLSDSGFYLCAWSAGYGGHGYTFGSGTRLTVV.

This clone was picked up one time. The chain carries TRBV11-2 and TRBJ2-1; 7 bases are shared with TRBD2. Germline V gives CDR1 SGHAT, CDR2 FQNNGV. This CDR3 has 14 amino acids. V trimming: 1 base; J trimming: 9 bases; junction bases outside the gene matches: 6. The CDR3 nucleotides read TGTGCCAGCAGCTTAGGGGGAGGGAGGGGTGAGCAGTTCTTC. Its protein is CASSLGGGRGEQFF.

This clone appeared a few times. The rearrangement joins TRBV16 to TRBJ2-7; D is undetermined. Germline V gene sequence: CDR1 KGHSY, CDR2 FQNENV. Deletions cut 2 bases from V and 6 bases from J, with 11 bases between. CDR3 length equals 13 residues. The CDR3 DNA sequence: TGTGCCAGCAGCCAAAGGAACACAGCCGAGCAGTACTTC. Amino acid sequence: CASSQRNTAEQYF. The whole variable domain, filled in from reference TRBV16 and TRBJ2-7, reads GEEVAQTPKHLVRGEGQKAKLYCAPIKGHSYVFWYQQVLKNEFKFLISFQNENVFDETGMPKERFSAKCLPNSPCSLEIQATKLEDSAVYFCASSQRNTAEQYFGPGTRLTVT.